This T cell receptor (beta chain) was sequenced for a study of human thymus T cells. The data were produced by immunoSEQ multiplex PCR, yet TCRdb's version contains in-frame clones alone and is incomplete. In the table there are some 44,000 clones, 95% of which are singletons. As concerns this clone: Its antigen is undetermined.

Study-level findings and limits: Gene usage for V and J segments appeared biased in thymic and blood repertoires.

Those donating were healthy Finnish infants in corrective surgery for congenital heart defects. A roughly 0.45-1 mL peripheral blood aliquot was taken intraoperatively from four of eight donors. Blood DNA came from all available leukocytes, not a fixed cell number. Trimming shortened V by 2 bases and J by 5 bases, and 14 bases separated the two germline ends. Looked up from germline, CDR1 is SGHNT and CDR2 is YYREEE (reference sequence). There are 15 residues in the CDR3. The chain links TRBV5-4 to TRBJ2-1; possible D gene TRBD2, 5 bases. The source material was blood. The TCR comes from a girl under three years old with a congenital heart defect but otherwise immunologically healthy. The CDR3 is CASSLVHRGNNEQFF. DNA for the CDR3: TGTGCCAGCAGCTTAGTCCATAGAGGGAACAATGAGCAGTTCTTC.